This section outlines one T cell receptor (beta chain) sequence together with its context. A junction end diverges from the germline sequence, so it may reflect a read error. This record comes from a study of response to subunit inactivated influenza vaccine. TCRdb ran MiXCR on the RT-PCR reads and lists one entry per CDR3 protein. This table holds 500,000 to 600,000 distinct CDR3 sequences, about 11% found once. This CDR3 is built from 14 residues. Germline values: CDR1 MNHEY, CDR2 SVGAGI. These data were likewise used in another study, on T cells expressing NK-cell markers. That report notes: The authors made TCR beta cDNA libraries by 5'RACE template switching. This switching added a universal primer site and UMIs. Each TCR beta repertoire originated in sorted T cells that were CD3+CD56+NKG2C+, CD3+CD56+NKG2C- or CD3+CD56-NKG2C+. Of eight sequenced donors, seven were HCMV-seropositive and one HCMV-seronegative. The HCMV specificity of the expanded NKG2C+ T cell clones stayed unresolved.

The chain links TRBV6-5 to TRBJ2-7; a possible D gene is TRBD2 (5 bases). This TCR came from a man in his forties or fifties who received an inactivated influenza vaccine. Sequenced here: PBMCs from blood, sampled on the day of vaccination. CDR3 amino acids: CASIYQRSSYEQYF. CDR3 DNA: TGTGCCAGCATTTACCAGCGGAGCTCCTACGAGCAGTACTTC.